This TCR beta chain was retrieved from a study of graft-versus-host responses after intestinal transplantation. Method: immunoSEQ multiplex PCR; TCRdb's copy keeps in-frame clones and lacks some. Counted here are 85,000 to 90,000 clones, under 85% occurring once; the ten biggest clones make up 17%. A word on this clone: Its antigen is not known.

Germline V lookup: CDR1 MDHEN, CDR2 SYDVKM. This CDR3 has 14 residues. Losses at the gene ends were 3 bases for V and 6 bases for J; bases not matched to a gene: 3. The material sequenced was unstimulated CD8+ T cells sorted from spleen or lymph node cells, taken before intestinal transplant. The clonotype was recovered from a human donor who received an intestinal transplant. This chain connects TRBV28 to TRBJ2-7; 12 nucleotides agree with TRBD1. CDR3 nucleotides: TGTGCCAGCAGTTTCCGGGACAGGGGGCCCGAGCAGTACTTC. It yields the protein CASSFRDRGPEQYF.